This entry lists 22 T cell receptor beta chains sequenced from one sample in a study of beta chain features in type 1 diabetes. Whole-study results and caveats: All four CD4+ subsets of Type 1 diabetes patients contained TCRB CDR3s that were moderately but significantly shorter.

No antigen has been identified for these receptors. Reverse transcribing all isolated RNA meant expressed TCRB transcripts were sequenced. Sequencing was performed with immunoSEQ multiplex PCR; in TCRdb, only in-frame clones are kept and a portion is missing. There are 280,000 or so clones in the sample; around 16% occur only once, and roughly 0.015% lies in the top ten. Sequencing was performed on naive CD4+ T cells from blood. All receptors come from a man aged 18 to 30 with type 1 diabetes.

J is TRBJ2-5 and V is TRBV14; TRBD1 agrees at 9 bases. The CDR3 covers 14 residues. Germline V lookup: CDR1 SGHDN, CDR2 FVKESK. The V segment lost 1 base and the J segment 8 bases; nucleotides outside the gene matches: 5. The CDR3 sequence: CASSQGQGERTQYF. The CDR3 nucleotides read TGTGCCAGCAGCCAAGGACAGGGGGAACGAACCCAGTACTTC.

The chain uses TRBV7-2 and TRBJ2-3; tentative D call: TRBD2 (6 bases). V lost 8 bases and J 2 bases, leaving 17 bases between the germline ends. Germline V gives CDR1 SGHTA, CDR2 FQGNSA. This CDR3 has 15 residues. CDR3 DNA: TGTGCCAGCCGCGTCGCGGGGATTTTCACAGATACGCAGTATTTT. It yields the protein CASRVAGIFTDTQYF.

The sample holds a few counts of this clone. The final CDR3 position lacks the conserved phenylalanine or tryptophan, pointing to a likely read error. Because the CDR3's place on the DNA is in doubt, the DNA is left out and the CDR3 is given as listed by TCRdb. The rearrangement joins TRBV20-1 to TRBJ1-6; whether TRBD1, the table's D call, matches the DNA was not checked. The CDR3 has 8 residues if both end residues are counted. Looked up from germline, CDR1 is DFQATT and CDR2 is SNEGSKA (reference sequence). The CDR3 loop is CSARGTGC.

The CDR3 sequence is CASSVMASGSYNEQFF. For the CDR3, the DNA is TGTGCCAGCAGCGTAATGGCTAGCGGGTCTTACAATGAGCAGTTCTTC. The genes are TRBV9 and TRBJ2-1, with TRBD2 matching over 8 bases. After removal of 1 base from V and 4 bases from J, the junction contained 7 bases not matched to a gene. The CDR3 is 16 residues long. Germline CDR1 is SGDLS and CDR2 is YYNGEE.

This clone has just a few counts. The V and J genes are TRBV18 and TRBJ2-5; D gene ambiguous. From germline, CDR1 is KGHSH and CDR2 LQKENI. The germline V and J ends were trimmed by 0 bases and 3 bases, with 14 bases remaining between them. The CDR3 contains 16 residues. CDR3 sequence (DNA): TGTGCCAGCTCACCACCGGCCCAAATCCTCAAAGAGACCCAGTACTTC. Translation gives CASSPPAQILKETQYF.

This clone was seen only a few times. V usage is TRBV5-1 and J usage is TRBJ1-2, with D maybe TRBD1 (5 bases). Looked up from germline, CDR1 is SGHRS and CDR2 is YFSETQ. The length of the CDR3 is 16 residues. Trimming removed 4 bases from V and 3 bases from J, with 19 bases in between. CDR3 DNA sequence: TGCGCCAGCAGCCCGAGCAGGGATAACCATGACTATGGCTACACCTTC. It specifies CASSPSRDNHDYGYTF.

About this clone: This sample includes further DNA sequences coding for the same CDR3. This sequence joins TRBV4-1 and TRBJ2-1; D is undetermined. V lost 1 base, J lost 9 bases, and 7 bases lay in between. Germline lookup yields CDR1 MGHRA and CDR2 YSYEKL. The CDR3 has 12 amino acids. The CDR3 DNA reads as TGCGCCAGCAGCCAAGTTGCCGGTGAGCAGTTCTTC. Its protein is CASSQVAGEQFF.

This clone came up a few times. The genes are TRBV28 and TRBJ1-2, with D possibly matching TRBD1 (6 bases). Germline V gene sequence: CDR1 MDHEN, CDR2 SYDVKM. V dropped 6 bases and J dropped 4 bases, with 18 bases sitting between them. The length of the CDR3 is 15 residues. The CDR3 region is CASSLIGQPVYGYTF. The CDR3, as DNA: TGTGCCAGCAGCCTGATCGGACAGCCCGTCTATGGCTACACCTTC.

The chain has TRBV5-1 and TRBJ2-1, with D maybe TRBD1 (6 bases). The V end lost 4 bases, the J end lost 0 bases, and 11 bases lay between the germline ends. The CDR3 has 15 amino acids. The V gene's germline CDR1 is SGHRS and CDR2 YFSETQ. The CDR3: CASSPDSHSYNEQFF. DNA of the CDR3: TGCGCCAGCAGCCCGGACAGCCACTCCTACAATGAGCAGTTCTTC.

This rearrangement joins TRBV19 to TRBJ2-3; D unresolved. The CDR3 totals 15 residues. Between the trimmed V and J ends, which lost 3 bases and 3 bases, there was a span of 13 bases. The germline V gene has CDR1 LNHDA and CDR2 SQIVND (reference sequence). CDR3 in amino acids: CASSMWSYPTDTQYF. The CDR3 DNA is TGTGCCAGTAGTATGTGGTCCTATCCGACAGATACGCAGTATTTT.

This chain links TRBV29-1 with TRBJ2-3, with D possibly being TRBD2 (6 bases). CDR1 and CDR2 (germline): SQVTM, ANQGSEA. The V end lost 8 bases, the J end lost 6 bases, and 15 bases lay between the germline ends. This CDR3 is built from 12 residues. CDR3 residues: CSIPRGRDTQYF. DNA of the CDR3: TGCAGCATCCCCCGGGGGAGGGATACGCAGTATTTT.

The chain combines TRBV19 with TRBJ2-4, with TRBD1 matching 8 bases. The CDR3 runs to 19 residues. V trimming: 6 bases; J trimming: 1 base; junction bases outside the gene matches: 17. In germline, CDR1 is LNHDA, CDR2 SQIVND (reference sequence). The CDR3 bases are TGTGCCAGTAGCCCTTGGGCAGGGGGCGCGAGAAGGGCCAAAAACATTCAGTACTTC. Translating it yields CASSPWAGGARRAKNIQYF.

There are a few counts of this clone. The chain combines TRBV5-1 with TRBJ1-4, with 7 bases matching TRBD1. With 2 bases clipped from V and 8 bases from J, the junction kept 6 bases outside the gene matches. Germline V gene lookup returns CDR1 SGHRS and CDR2 YFSETQ. This CDR3 region has 14 residues. The CDR3 DNA reads TGCGCCAGCAGCTTCCGGGACAGAGGGGAAAAACTGTTTTTT. Translation: CASSFRDRGEKLFF. Full variable domain (remainder filled in from reference TRBV5-1 and TRBJ1-4): KAGVTQTPRYLIKTRGQQVTLSCSPISGHRSVSWYQQTPGQGLQFLFEYFSETQRNKGNFPGRFSGRQFSNSRSEMNVSTLELGDSALYLCASSFRDRGEKLFFGSGTQLSVL.

There are a few counts of this clone. The genes are TRBV5-4 and TRBJ2-3; 13 bases match TRBD2. Germline V CDR1 and CDR2: SGHNT, YYREEE (reference sequence). This CDR3 spans 13 amino acids. After removal of 6 bases from V and 12 bases from J, the junction contained 7 bases not matched to a gene. For the CDR3, the DNA is TGTGCCAGCACCCAGGGACTAGCGGGGCTACAGTATTTT. Translating it yields CASTQGLAGLQYF.

This clone came up a few times. In DNA form, the CDR3 reads TGTGCCAGCAGCAGAGGGACAGGGTTATTTGAAGAGACCCAGTACTTC. Its translation: CASSRGTGLFEETQYF. The genes are TRBV21-1 and TRBJ2-5; TRBD1, the table's D call, was not compared with the DNA. TRBV21-1 has pseudogene status. This CDR3 contains 16 residues.

This sequence joins TRBV9 and TRBJ1-4; no clear D. Germline values: CDR1 SGDLS, CDR2 YYNGEE. The CDR3 contains 16 residues. Deletions cut 4 bases from V and 7 bases from J, with 20 bases between. CDR3 sequence: CASSPQQGLAGEKLFF. The DNA for the CDR3 is TGTGCCAGCAGCCCTCAACAAGGTCTGGCGGGTGAAAAACTGTTTTTT.

This clone was seen a few times. This rearrangement joins TRBV21-1 to TRBJ2-5; TRBD1, the table's D call, lacks a check against the DNA. TRBV21-1 is marked as a pseudogene. The CDR3 contains 16 residues. The CDR3 reads CASSKEGTRSQETQYF. DNA for the CDR3: TGTGCCAGCAGCAAAGAAGGGACACGTTCGCAAGAGACCCAGTACTTC.

CDR3 loop: CASRRVGGSPETQYF. The CDR3 DNA sequence: TGTGCCAGCCGCAGGGTGGGGGGGTCCCCAGAGACCCAGTACTTC. V is TRBV5-6 and J is TRBJ2-5; 7 bases agree with TRBD2. Germline V lookup: CDR1 SGHDT, CDR2 YYEEEE. The CDR3 totals 15 residues. V shed 7 bases and J 4 bases; nucleotides not matched to a gene: 13.

The chain has TRBV5-1 and TRBJ2-7; D is possibly TRBD2 (5 bases). V was clipped by 3 bases and J by 4 bases, with 14 bases between them. CDR1 SGHRS and CDR2 YFSETQ come from the germline V gene. There are 14 residues in the CDR3. The CDR3 sequence: CASSWEWGVYEQYF. Here the CDR3 DNA reads TGCGCCAGCAGCTGGGAGTGGGGAGTATACGAGCAGTACTTC.

The V and J genes are TRBV7-2 and TRBJ1-5; 7 nucleotides align to TRBD1. This CDR3 region has 13 residues. CDR1 and CDR2 (germline): SGHTA, FQGNSA. After removal of 5 bases from V and 6 bases from J, the junction contained 4 bases not matched to a gene. The CDR3: CASSTTGSQPQHF. The CDR3 DNA reads as TGTGCCAGCAGCACGACAGGGTCTCAGCCCCAGCATTTT.

The gene calls are TRBV7-2 and TRBJ1-2, with TRBD1 matching over 11 bases. In germline, CDR1 is SGHTA, CDR2 FQGNSA. V was clipped by 7 bases and J by 5 bases; unmatched bases: 12. This CDR3 has 16 amino acids. The CDR3 loop reads CASNTGNRDRGYGYTF. For the CDR3, the DNA is TGTGCCAGCAACACGGGGAACCGGGACAGGGGGTATGGCTACACCTTC.

This clone was detected only a few times. The chain couples TRBV19 to TRBJ2-3; the match to TRBD1 covers 7 bases. V was clipped by 3 bases and J by 3 bases; unmatched bases: 9. CDR3 length: 16 amino acids. The germline gives CDR1 LNHDA, CDR2 SQIVND (reference sequence). In DNA form, the CDR3 reads TGTGCCAGTAGTATTCGACAGGGTTCGGGGACAGATACGCAGTATTTT. This gives the protein CASSIRQGSGTDTQYF.